These T cell receptor beta chains were read from a single sample in a study of cytotoxic CD8 clonotypes in ibrutinib-treated CLL. Libraries were prepared by immunoSEQ multiplex PCR; TCRdb keeps only in-frame clonotypes and omits some of them. The table lists about 45,000 clones, approximately 70% of them singletons. The sample consisted of PBMCs, taken after 24 months of ibrutinib treatment. The receptors derive from a human donor with chronic lymphocytic leukemia. CDR3s include the opening cysteine and the closing phenylalanine or tryptophan. A D gene is named only where the DNA matches it firmly. Rows may omit the clone size; those that give it use once, few, many or a size class.

J,D,size,V,CDR3,DNA
TRBJ2-7,NA,few,TRBV7-9,CASSTDWDEQYF,TGTGCCAGCAGCACCGACTGGGACGAGCAGTACTTC
TRBJ2-2,NA,few,TRBV19,CASSLARTGELFF,TGTGCCAGTAGTCTGGCACGCACCGGGGAGCTGTTTTTT
TRBJ2-1,TRBD2,NA,TRBV7-6,CASSSLSGGTYEQFF,TGTGCCAGCAGCTCACTTAGCGGGGGGACGTACGAGCAGTTCTTC
TRBJ1-5,NA,NA,TRBV7-9,CASSLGQGVYF,TGTGCCAGCAGCTTAGGTCAGGGAGTGTATTTT
TRBJ2-3,NA,NA,TRBV10-3,CAISQMGPTPTDTQYF,TGTGCCATCAGCCAGATGGGACCTACCCCCACAGATACGCAGTATTTT
TRBJ1-5,TRBD1,NA,TRBV27,CASSFRDREGPQHF,TGTGCCAGCAGTTTTAGGGACAGGGAAGGCCCCCAGCATTTT
TRBJ2-5,TRBD1,NA,TRBV25-1,CASNGQGAKTQYF,TGTGCCAGCAACGGACAGGGGGCGAAGACCCAGTACTTC
TRBJ1-2,NA,NA,TRBV7-2,CASSLVGGNDGYTF,TGTGCCAGCAGCTTAGTGGGGGGAAATGATGGCTACACCTTC
TRBJ2-7,NA,once,TRBV30,CAWSAGVGVHEQYF,TGTGCCTGGAGTGCCGGGGTCGGAGTCCACGAGCAGTACTTC
TRBJ2-7,TRBD1,once,TRBV6-5,CASSFTGGPYEQYF,TGTGCCAGCAGTTTTACAGGGGGTCCCTACGAGCAGTACTTC
TRBJ2-1,NA,NA,TRBV2,CASSDPRLNNEQFF,TGTGCCAGCAGTGACCCGCGGCTTAACAATGAGCAGTTCTTC